A selection of T cell receptor beta chains follows, all from one sample in a study of technical replicates of blood from several donors. Clones were sequenced by immunoSEQ multiplex PCR, and TCRdb holds only the in-frame ones, with some missing. The data show fewer than 85,000 clones, roughly 92% seen once. Sequenced sample: T cells isolated from PBMCs. The receptors originated from a human donor in good health. Each CDR3 is given with its conserved first and last residue. D genes are given only for firm matches. Only part of the rows carry a size: once, few, many, or a class if the clone is expanded.

>TRBJ2-7|TRBV7-7|.|.
TGTGCTAGCAGCTTAGTAGAGTCCTACGAGCAGTACTTC
CASSLVESYEQYF
>TRBJ2-7|TRBV9|.|TRBD2
TGTGCCAGCAGCGGATGGACTAGCGGGAGCTACGAGCAGTACTTC
CASSGWTSGSYEQYF
>TRBJ2-1|TRBV7-8|.|TRBD2
TGTGCCAGCAGTTACAATAGCGGGAGATACTCCTACAATGAGCAGTTCTTC
CASSYNSGRYSYNEQFF
>TRBJ2-4|TRBV5-4|.|.
TGTGCCAGCAGCCTGGATGCTACAGGGGGGGTCATTCAGTACTTC
CASSLDATGGVIQYF
>TRBJ2-7|TRBV18|once|TRBD1
TGTGCCAGCTCCTATCAACAGGGGCCCTCCTACGAGCAGTACTTC
CASSYQQGPSYEQYF
>TRBJ1-1|TRBV19|.|TRBD1
TGTGCCAGTAGTATAGGGGGGGACAGGGGACTTACTGAAGCTTTCTTT
CASSIGGDRGLTEAFF
>TRBJ1-1|TRBV11-3|.|.
TGTGCCAGCAGCTTAGGTGGGGAGTCTAAAGCTTTCTTT
CASSLGGESKAFF
>TRBJ2-7|TRBV4-3|.|TRBD2
TGCGCCAGCAGCCAGACCACTAGCGGGAGGGCCTACGAGCAGTACTTC
CASSQTTSGRAYEQYF
>TRBJ1-1|TRBV11-2|.|.
TGTGCCAGCAGCTTCCGTTTGATGGGGCACATGAACACTGAAGCTTTCTTT
CASSFRLMGHMNTEAFF
>TRBJ1-3|TRBV30|.|TRBD1
TGTGCCTGGGGACAGGGACACTCTGGAAACACCATATATTTT
CAWGQGHSGNTIYF
>TRBJ2-3|TRBV19|.|TRBD1
TGTGCCAGTAGTAGGGACAGGGACACAGATACGCAGTATTTT
CASSRDRDTDTQYF
>TRBJ1-4|TRBV5-1|.|.
TGCGCCAGCAGCTGGGGGAGGGCCGCAACTAATGAAAAACTGTTTTTT
CASSWGRAATNEKLFF
>TRBJ2-5|TRBV11-3|.|TRBD2
TGTGCCAGCAGCAAACGGACTAGCCAGCAACAAGAGACCCAGTACTTC
CASSKRTSQQQETQYF
>TRBJ1-2|TRBV19|.|.
TGTGCCAGTAGGTCCCCTCACATCTATGGCTACACCTTC
CASRSPHIYGYTF
>TRBJ1-1|TRBV9|.|.
TGTGCCAGCAGCCCGCGGGACTTAATGAACACTGAAGCTTTCTTT
CASSPRDLMNTEAFF
>TRBJ1-5|TRBV7-8|.|.
TGTGCCAGCAGCTTCATTTCCTGGGGTCAGCCAGGGGTCCAGCCCCAGCATTTT
CASSFISWGQPGVQPQHF
>TRBJ1-2|TRBV30|.|.
TGTGCCTGGAATACTGGGAGTAACTATGGCTACACCTTC
CAWNTGSNYGYTF
>TRBJ2-7|TRBV10-1|.|.
TGCGCCAGCAGTGTACGCGGGTTGGCCACCTACGAGCAGTACTTC
CASSVRGLATYEQYF
>TRBJ2-2|TRBV19|once|TRBD1
TGTGCCAGTAGTATTCTAGGAACAGGGGATAACACCGGGGAGCTGTTTTTT
CASSILGTGDNTGELFF
>TRBJ1-2|TRBV7-2|.|.
TGTGCCAGCAGACTGAGGTTGCGTTTTAGCTATGGCTACACCTTC
CASRLRLRFSYGYTF
>TRBJ2-7|TRBV5-4|.|TRBD1
TGTGCCAGCAGACGGGACAGCGCTACCTACGAGCAGTACTTC
CASRRDSATYEQYF
>TRBJ1-5|TRBV13|.|.
TGTGCCAGCAGCTTGTCAGCCGGGGTCAGCAATCAGCCCCAGCATTTT
CASSLSAGVSNQPQHF